This T cell receptor (beta chain) was captured in a study of OX40 agonist ivuxolimab in advanced cancers. With regard to the full study: Ivuxolimab was an agonistic, fully human IgG2 monoclonal antibody directed against OX40 (CD134), a costimulatory receptor. Intravenous ivuxolimab was administered to patients every 2 weeks at six dose levels: 0.01, 0.1, 0.3, 1.5, 3 and 10 mg/kg. Among the roughly 52 dose-escalation patients, approximately 20 had hepatocellular carcinoma, 15 or so melanoma, 9 renal cell carcinoma and 9 head and neck cancer. In the dose-escalation cohort, 70% to 90% of patients were male, and the mean age was around 65 years with a range of roughly 23 to 79. Prior anti-PD-1, anti-PD-L1 or anti-CTLA-4 therapy was permitted, and checkpoint inhibitors had been received by more than 35% of dose-escalation patients. Partial responses occurred in three dose-escalation patients: two with cutaneous melanoma and one with hepatocellular carcinoma. The point of sequencing TCRbeta in the periphery was to test whether ivuxolimab changed TCR sequence diversity and drove clonal T-cell expansion. The paper describes the monotherapy dose-escalation part (N of about 47 patients) of the phase I trial of ivuxolimab. Overall study outcomes, separate from this receptor: In partial responders in the 0.1-3.0 mg/kg groups, normalized peripheral clonal expansion was found to be among the lowest, especially among CD8+ T cells. Low levels of normalized T-cell clonal expansion were also seen in some patients who did not respond. Which antigens the clonally expanded peripheral T cells were specific for was not determined. After ivuxolimab, more expanded clones were found on average in CD8+ T cells than in CD4+ T cells. At doses of 0.1 to 3.0 mg/kg, clonal expansion of both CD4+ and CD8+ T cells in blood was seen between baseline and week 6.

The trial excluded patients who had a history of autoimmune disease or were on systemic immunosuppression. In every dose cohort, peripheral blood was drawn for TCR sequencing at baseline, cycle 4 day 1, and cycle 7 day 1. Samples came from an open-label, multicenter, first-in-human phase I dose-escalation trial of ivuxolimab. Adults with locally advanced or metastatic melanoma, renal cell carcinoma, hepatocellular carcinoma or head and neck squamous cell carcinoma were enrolled in the trial. Before TCR sequencing, CD4+ and CD8+ T cells were separately sorted from peripheral blood. As concerns this clone: Its antigen remains unidentified. Per-base quality was not reported, and no clone a single base away is much larger than it.

Genomic DNA was extracted from sorted cells for sequencing of the TCRbeta CDR3 region. The immunoSEQ Assay was used to sequence the TCRbeta CDR3 regions. This is the immuneACCESS table as TCRdb keeps it, with only in-frame sequences that have V and J called. A part of the clones is gone; compared with another copy, unresolved V genes explain less than half, and the rest is unexplained. This sample is represented by 61,000 or so clones; roughly nine tenths of them were singletons. The ten top clones hold about 1.2% of the sample. The TCR comes from an adult with an advanced solid tumor such as melanoma, head and neck, liver or kidney cancer. The starting material was CD4+ or CD8+ T cells sorted from blood, obtained in a trial of the OX40 agonist ivuxolimab.

The DNA is TGTGCCAGCAGTTACGGGACCTGGGGGAATTCACCCCTCCACTTT. Protein translation: CASSYGTWGNSPLHF. In this chain, TRBV6-5 is recombined with TRBJ1-6; TRBD1 is possibly the D segment (5 matching bases). CDR1 MNHEY and CDR2 SVGAGI were looked up in the germline V gene. V is shortened by 2 bases, J by 7 bases, and the region joining them spans 12 bases. Taken from cysteine to phenylalanine, the CDR3 has 15 residues. Here the CDR3 DNA is all that survives: 45 bases in frame from base 1.